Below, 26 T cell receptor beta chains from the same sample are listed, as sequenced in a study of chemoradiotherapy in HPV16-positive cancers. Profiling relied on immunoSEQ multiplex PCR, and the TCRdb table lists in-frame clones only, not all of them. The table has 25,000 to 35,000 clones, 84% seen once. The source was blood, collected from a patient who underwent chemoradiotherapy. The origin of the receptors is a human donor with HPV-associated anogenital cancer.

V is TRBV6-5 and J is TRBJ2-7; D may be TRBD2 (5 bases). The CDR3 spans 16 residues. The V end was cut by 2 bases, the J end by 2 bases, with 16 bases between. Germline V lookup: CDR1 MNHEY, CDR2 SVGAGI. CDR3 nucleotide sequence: TGTGCCAGCAGTTACGGAGGTTCTAGCAATACCTACGAGCAGTACTTC. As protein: CASSYGGSSNTYEQYF.

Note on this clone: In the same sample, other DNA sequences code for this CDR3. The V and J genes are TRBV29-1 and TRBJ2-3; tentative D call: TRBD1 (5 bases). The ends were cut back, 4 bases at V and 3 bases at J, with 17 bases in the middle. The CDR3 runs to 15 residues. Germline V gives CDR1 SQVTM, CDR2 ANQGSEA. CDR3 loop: CSVALQDLSTDTQYF. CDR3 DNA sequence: TGCAGCGTTGCGTTACAGGACCTTTCTACAGATACGCAGTATTTT.

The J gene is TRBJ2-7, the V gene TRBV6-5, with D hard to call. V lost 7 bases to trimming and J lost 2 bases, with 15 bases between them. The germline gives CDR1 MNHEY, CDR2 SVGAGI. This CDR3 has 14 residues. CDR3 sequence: CASTPYGRTYEQYF. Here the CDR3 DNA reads TGTGCCAGCACTCCTTACGGGCGGACCTACGAGCAGTACTTC.

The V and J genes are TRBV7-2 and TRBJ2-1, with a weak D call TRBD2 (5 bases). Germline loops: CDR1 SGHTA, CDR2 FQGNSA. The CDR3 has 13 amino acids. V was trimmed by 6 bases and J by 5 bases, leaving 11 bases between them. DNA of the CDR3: TGTGCCAGCAGAAAAACTAGAGACAATGAGCAGTTCTTC. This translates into CASRKTRDNEQFF.

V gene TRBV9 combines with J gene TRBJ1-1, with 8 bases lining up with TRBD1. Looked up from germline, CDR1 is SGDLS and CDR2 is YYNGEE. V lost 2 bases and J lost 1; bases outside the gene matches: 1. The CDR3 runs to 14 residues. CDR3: CASSVDRGNTEAFF. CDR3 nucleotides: TGTGCCAGCAGCGTCGACAGGGGGAACACTGAAGCTTTCTTT.

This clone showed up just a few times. CDR3 residues: CASSLDPGSYEQYV. In nucleotides, the CDR3 is TGCGCCAGCAGCTTGGATCCAGGCTCCTACGAGCAGTACGTC. The chain uses TRBV5-1 and TRBJ2-7; no firm D call. V gave up 0 bases and J gave up 0 bases, with 7 bases separating them. CDR3 length: 14 residues. Germline assignment: CDR1 SGHRS and CDR2 YFSETQ.

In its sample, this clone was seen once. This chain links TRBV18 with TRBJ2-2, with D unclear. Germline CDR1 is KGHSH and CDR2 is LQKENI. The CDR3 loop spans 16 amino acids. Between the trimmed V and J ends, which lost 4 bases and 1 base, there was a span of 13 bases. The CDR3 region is CASSLNKRQNTGELFF. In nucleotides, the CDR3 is TGTGCCAGCTCACTCAATAAAAGACAGAACACCGGGGAGCTGTTTTTT.

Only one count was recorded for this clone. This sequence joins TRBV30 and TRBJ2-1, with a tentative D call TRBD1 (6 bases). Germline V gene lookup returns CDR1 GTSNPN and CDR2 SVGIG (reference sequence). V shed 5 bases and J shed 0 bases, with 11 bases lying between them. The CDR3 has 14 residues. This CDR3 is CAWLDRSSYNEQFF. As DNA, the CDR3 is TGTGCCTGGCTTGACAGGAGCTCCTACAATGAGCAGTTCTTC. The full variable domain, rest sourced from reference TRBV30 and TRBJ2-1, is SQTIHQWPATLVQPVGSPLSLECTVEGTSNPNLYWYRQAAGRGLQLLFYSVGIGQISSEVPQNLSASRPQDRQFILSSKKLLLSDSGFYLCAWLDRSSYNEQFFGPGTRLTVL.

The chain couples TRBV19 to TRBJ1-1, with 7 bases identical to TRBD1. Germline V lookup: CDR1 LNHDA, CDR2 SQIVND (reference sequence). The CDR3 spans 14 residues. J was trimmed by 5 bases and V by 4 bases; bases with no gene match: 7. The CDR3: CASSNQGGRTEAFF. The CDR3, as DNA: TGTGCCAGTAGTAACCAGGGGGGGCGGACTGAAGCTTTCTTT.

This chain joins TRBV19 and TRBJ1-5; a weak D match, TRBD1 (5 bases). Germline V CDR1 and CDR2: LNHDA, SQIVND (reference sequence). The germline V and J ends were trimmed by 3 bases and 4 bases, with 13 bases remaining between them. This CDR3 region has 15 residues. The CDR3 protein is CASSIWGGGNQPQHF. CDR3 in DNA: TGTGCCAGTAGTATCTGGGGCGGGGGTAATCAGCCCCAGCATTTT. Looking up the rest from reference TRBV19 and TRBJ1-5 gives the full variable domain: DGGITQSPKYLFRKEGQNVTLSCEQNLNHDAMYWYRQDPGQGLRLIYYSQIVNDFQKGDIAEGYSVSREKKESFPLTVTSAQKNPTAFYLCASSIWGGGNQPQHFGDGTRLSIL.

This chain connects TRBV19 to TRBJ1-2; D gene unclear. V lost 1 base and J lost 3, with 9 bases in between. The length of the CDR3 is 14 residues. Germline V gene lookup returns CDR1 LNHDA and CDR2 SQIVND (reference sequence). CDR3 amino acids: CASSIAHSYYGYTF. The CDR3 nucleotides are TGTGCCAGTAGTATAGCCCACAGTTACTATGGCTACACCTTC.

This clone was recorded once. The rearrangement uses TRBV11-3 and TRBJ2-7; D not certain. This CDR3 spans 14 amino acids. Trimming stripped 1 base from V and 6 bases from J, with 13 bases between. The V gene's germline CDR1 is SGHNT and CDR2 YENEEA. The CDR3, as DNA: TGTGCCAGCAGCTTAGGCGGAAGATTCGGCGAGCAGTACTTC. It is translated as CASSLGGRFGEQYF.

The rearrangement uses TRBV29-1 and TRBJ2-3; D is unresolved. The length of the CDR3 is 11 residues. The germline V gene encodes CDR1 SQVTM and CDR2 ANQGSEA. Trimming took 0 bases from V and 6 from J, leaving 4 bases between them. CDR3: CSVEERDTQYF. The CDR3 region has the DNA TGCAGCGTTGAAGAGCGGGATACGCAGTATTTT.

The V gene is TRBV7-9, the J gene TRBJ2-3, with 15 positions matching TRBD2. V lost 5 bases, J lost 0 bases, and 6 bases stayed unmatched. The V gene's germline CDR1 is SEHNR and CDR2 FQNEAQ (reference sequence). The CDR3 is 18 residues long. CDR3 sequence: CASSGGTSGGRSTDTQYF. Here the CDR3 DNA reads TGTGCCAGCAGCGGGGGGACTAGCGGGGGGCGGAGCACAGATACGCAGTATTTT.

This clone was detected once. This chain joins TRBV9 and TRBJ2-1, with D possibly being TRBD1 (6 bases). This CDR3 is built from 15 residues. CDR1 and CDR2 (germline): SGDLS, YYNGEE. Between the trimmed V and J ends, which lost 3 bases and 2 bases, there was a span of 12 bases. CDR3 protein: CASSEGGSTYNEQFF. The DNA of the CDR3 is TGTGCCAGCAGCGAAGGGGGAAGTACCTACAATGAGCAGTTCTTC.

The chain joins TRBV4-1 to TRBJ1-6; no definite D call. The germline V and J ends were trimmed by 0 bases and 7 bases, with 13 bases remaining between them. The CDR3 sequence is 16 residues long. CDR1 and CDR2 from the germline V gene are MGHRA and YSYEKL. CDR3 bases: TGCGCCAGCAGCCAAGATTTAGGGATTCCGAATTCACCCCTCCACTTT. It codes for CASSQDLGIPNSPLHF.

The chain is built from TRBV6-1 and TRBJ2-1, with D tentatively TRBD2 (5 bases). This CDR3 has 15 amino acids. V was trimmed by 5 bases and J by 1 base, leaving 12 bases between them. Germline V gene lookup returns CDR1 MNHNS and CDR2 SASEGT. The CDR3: CASSTEGFSYNEQFF. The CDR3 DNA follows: TGTGCCAGCAGTACTGAGGGCTTTTCCTACAATGAGCAGTTCTTC.

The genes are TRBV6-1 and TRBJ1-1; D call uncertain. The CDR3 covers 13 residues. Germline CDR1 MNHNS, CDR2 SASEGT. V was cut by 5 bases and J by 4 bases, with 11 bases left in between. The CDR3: CASSQDESTEAFF. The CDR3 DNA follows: TGTGCCAGCAGTCAAGATGAGAGCACTGAAGCTTTCTTT.

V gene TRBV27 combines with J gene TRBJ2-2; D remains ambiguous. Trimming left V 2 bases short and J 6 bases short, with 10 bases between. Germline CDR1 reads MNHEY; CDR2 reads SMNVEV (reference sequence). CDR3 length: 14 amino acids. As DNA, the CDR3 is TGTGCCAGCAGTTTAGGGTCGGCAGCCGGGGAGCTGTTTTTT. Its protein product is CASSLGSAAGELFF.

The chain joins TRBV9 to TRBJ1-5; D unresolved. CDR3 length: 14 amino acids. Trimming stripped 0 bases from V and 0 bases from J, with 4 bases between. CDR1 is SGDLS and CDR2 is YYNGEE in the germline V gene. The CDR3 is CASSVGNSNQPQHF. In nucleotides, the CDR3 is TGTGCCAGCAGCGTAGGAAATAGCAATCAGCCCCAGCATTTT.

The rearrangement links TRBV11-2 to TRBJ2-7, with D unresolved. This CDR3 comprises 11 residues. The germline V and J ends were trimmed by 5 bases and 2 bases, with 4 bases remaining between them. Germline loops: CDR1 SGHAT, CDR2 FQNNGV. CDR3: CASSEAYEQYF. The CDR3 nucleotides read TGTGCCAGCAGCGAAGCCTACGAGCAGTACTTC.

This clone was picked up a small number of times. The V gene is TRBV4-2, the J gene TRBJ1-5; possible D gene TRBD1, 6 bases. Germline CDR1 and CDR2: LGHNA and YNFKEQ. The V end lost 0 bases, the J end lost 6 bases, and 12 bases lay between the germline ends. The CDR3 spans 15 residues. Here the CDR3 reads CASSQEGQYGQPQHF. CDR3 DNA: TGTGCCAGCAGCCAAGAAGGACAGTATGGTCAGCCCCAGCATTTT.

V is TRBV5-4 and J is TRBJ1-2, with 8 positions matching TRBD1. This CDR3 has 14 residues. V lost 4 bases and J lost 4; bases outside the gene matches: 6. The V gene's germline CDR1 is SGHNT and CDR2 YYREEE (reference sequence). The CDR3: CASSRRTGFYGYTF. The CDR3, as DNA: TGTGCCAGCAGCCGCCGGACAGGGTTCTATGGCTACACCTTC.

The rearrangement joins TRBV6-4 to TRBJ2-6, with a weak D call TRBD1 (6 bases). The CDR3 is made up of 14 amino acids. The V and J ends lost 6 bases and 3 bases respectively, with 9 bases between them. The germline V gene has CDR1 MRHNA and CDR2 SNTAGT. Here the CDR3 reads CASSPDSGANVLTF. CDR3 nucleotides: TGTGCCAGCAGCCCGGACAGTGGGGCCAACGTCCTGACTTTC.

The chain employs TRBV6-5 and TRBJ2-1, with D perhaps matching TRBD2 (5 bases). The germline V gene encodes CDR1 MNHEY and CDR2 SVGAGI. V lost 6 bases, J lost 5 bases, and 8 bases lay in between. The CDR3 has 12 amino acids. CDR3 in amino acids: CASSPGDNEQFF. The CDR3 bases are TGTGCCAGCAGCCCCGGGGACAATGAGCAGTTCTTC.

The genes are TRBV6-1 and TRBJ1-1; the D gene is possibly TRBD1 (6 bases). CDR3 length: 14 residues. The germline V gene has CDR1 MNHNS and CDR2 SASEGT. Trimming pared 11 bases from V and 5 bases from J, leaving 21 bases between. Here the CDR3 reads CASATGREETEAFF. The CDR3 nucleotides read TGTGCCTCCGCCACAGGGCGAGAGGAGACTGAAGCTTTCTTT.